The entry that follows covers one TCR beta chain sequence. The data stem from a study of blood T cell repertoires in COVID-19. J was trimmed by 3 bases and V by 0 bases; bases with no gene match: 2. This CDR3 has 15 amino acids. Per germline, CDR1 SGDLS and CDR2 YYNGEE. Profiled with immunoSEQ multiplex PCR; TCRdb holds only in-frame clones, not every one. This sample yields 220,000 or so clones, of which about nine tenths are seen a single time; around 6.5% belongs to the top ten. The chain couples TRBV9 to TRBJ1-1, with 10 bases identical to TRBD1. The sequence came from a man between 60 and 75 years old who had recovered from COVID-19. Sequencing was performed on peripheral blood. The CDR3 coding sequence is TGTGCCAGCAGCGTAGCCGGACAGGGGGACACTGAAGCTTTCTTT. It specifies CASSVAGQGDTEAFF.